This T cell receptor (beta chain) is drawn from a study of blood T cell repertoires in COVID-19. On the study more broadly: Sites across the United States, Italy and Spain contributed samples from acute and convalescent COVID-19. In each case, the material was cDNA or gDNA derived from T cells, B-cell-depleted T cells, or PBMCs.

Trimming removed 6 bases at V and 4 bases at J, with 16 bases between. CDR1 is MNHEY, CDR2 SVGAGI, per germline. The CDR3 consists of 15 residues. The table came from immunoSEQ multiplex PCR; TCRdb's copy has only in-frame clones and leaves some out. The sample consists of 100,000 or so clones, 88% of them appearing once. The rearrangement uses TRBV6-5 and TRBJ2-1; TRBD1 or TRBD2 may be the D gene (5 bases each). The source is a human donor in a cohort sampled during active COVID-19. The sequenced sample was peripheral blood. The CDR3 DNA reads TGTGCCAGCAGATACGGGGCAGGAAGGTACAATGAGCAGTTCTTC. It is translated as CASRYGAGRYNEQFF.